This T cell receptor beta chain was documented in a study of cytomegalovirus exposure and HLA in healthy donors. Trimming shortened V by 6 bases and J by 7 bases, and 16 bases separated the two germline ends. This CDR3 has 13 amino acids. CDR1 and CDR2 from the germline V gene are MNHNS and SASEGT. PCR involved 60 Vbeta and 13 Jbeta primers. Measured with immunoSEQ multiplex PCR; TCRdb has only the in-frame clones, and not every one. This sample carries around 130,000 clones, around 59% of them seen once, and the ten largest clones take less than 2%. The source material was PBMCs. The TCR was taken from a male donor in good health and CMV-seronegative. The chain uses TRBV6-1 and TRBJ2-7; D is possibly TRBD1 (6 bases). The CDR3 spells CASRKQGTREQYF. CDR3 DNA: TGTGCCAGCAGGAAACAGGGAACTCGGGAGCAGTACTTC.